This paragraph reports one T cell receptor beta chain. This CDR3 region has 18 residues. Trimming removed 4 bases from V and 0 bases from J; junction bases left unmatched: 12. The V gene's germline CDR1 is SEHNR and CDR2 FQNEAQ (reference sequence). Through a sample-barcoded 5' primer and a J-beta primer mix, a second PCR was run for roughly 6 to 11 cycles. TCRdb used MiXCR to reprocess the 5' RACE reads, holding one entry per CDR3 protein. The sample lists roughly 1.9 million distinct CDR3 sequences, roughly two fifths seen once, with about 23% in the top ten. This entry is derived from a study of blood T cells in healthy people across ages.

The specimen was blood. The clonotype originates from a human donor in good health. The chain has TRBV7-9 and TRBJ2-7, with 10 nucleotides matching TRBD1. The CDR3 region is CASSSAGTGVTYSYEQYF. The CDR3 DNA reads as TGTGCCAGCAGCTCGGCCGGGACAGGGGTCACTTACTCCTACGAGCAGTACTTC.